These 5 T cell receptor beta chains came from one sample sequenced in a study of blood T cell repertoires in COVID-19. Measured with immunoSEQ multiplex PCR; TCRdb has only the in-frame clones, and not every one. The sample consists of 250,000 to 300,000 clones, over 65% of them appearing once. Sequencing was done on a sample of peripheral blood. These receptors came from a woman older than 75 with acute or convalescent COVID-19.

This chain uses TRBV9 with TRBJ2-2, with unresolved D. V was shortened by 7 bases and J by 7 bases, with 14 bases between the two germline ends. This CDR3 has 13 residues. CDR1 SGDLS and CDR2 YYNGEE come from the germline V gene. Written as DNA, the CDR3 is TGTGCCAGCCAGGTTGGGTCCAACGGGGAGCTGTTTTTT. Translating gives CASQVGSNGELFF.

CDR3: CASSLSDPGRNTIYF. CDR3 nucleotides: TGTGCCAGCAGCTTAAGTGACCCAGGTAGAAACACCATATATTTT. The J gene is TRBJ1-3, the V gene TRBV11-2; D not certain. The CDR3 contains 15 residues. Germline V gene lookup returns CDR1 SGHAT and CDR2 FQNNGV. Trimming shortened V by 2 bases and J by 5 bases, and 13 bases separated the two germline ends.

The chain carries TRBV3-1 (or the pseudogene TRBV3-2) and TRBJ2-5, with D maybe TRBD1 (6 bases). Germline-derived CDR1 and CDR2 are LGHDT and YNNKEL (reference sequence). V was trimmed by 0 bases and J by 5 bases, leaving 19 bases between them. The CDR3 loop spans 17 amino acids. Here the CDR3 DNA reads TGTGCCAGCAGCCAAGATTGGGGGCAGGGGCTGGGTGAGACCCAGTACTTC. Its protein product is CASSQDWGQGLGETQYF.

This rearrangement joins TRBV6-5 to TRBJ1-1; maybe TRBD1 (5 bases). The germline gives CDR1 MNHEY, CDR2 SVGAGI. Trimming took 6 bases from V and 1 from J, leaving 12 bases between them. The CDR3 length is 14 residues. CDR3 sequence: CASREGPTNTEAFF. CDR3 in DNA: TGTGCCAGCAGGGAGGGACCGACGAACACTGAAGCTTTCTTT.

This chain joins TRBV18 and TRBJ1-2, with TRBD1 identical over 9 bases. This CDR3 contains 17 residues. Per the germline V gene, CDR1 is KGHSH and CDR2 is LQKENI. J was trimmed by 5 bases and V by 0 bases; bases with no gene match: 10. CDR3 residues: CASSPPYDLTGGYGYTF. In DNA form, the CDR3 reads TGTGCCAGCTCACCACCATACGACCTGACAGGGGGGTATGGCTACACCTTC.